Detailed here is one T cell receptor (beta chain). Its target antigen remains unknown. Base qualities are missing; no much larger clone stands one base away. The data were taken from a study of T cell responses to AZD1222 COVID-19 vaccine (dated by TCRdb to the early 2020s). With respect to the entire study: TCR sequencing was performed for roughly 250 trial participants, of whom about 200 were given two doses of AZD1222 and around 25 were given two doses of MenACWY control vaccine. Trial participants were enrolled into age subgroups of 18-55, 56-69 and 70-plus years, which contained about 150, 27 and 61 TCR-sequenced participants, respectively. Overall study results and their limits: Conclusions about previously exposed vaccinees were limited because only six AZD1222 recipients were SARS-CoV-2 seropositive at baseline. Because no day 14 peak-response samples were available, the repertoires could be characterized only after the peak T cell response. The 56-69-year group was small, and its depth increase did not reach significance, likely because of low power. Participants were mostly white British and included more females than males, and it was suggested by the authors that clonal diversity may have been underestimated. A significant rise in spike-specific TCR breadth and depth was observed after two AZD1222 doses relative to day 0 and relative to MenACWY recipients. The vaccine-associated CD4 TCRs covered the entire spike protein, and the dominant responses fell in regions 160-218 and 743-854. Reportedly, almost half of the unique spike-specific TCRs recognized epitopes lying outside the regions that are mutated in the B.1.351 and B.1.1.7 variants.

Per the publication, the time point label means: about 28 days (+/-7) after the second vaccine dose. Because spike-specific TCR depth and breadth did not differ between the two schedules, AZD1222 recipients who got a second dose at roughly 4 weeks were pooled with those who got a second dose at roughly 12 weeks. Samples from vaccinated people were obtained from the UK trials COV001 and COV002, which included a single-blind randomized controlled phase 2/3 trial of AZD1222 (ChAdOx1 nCoV-19) in healthy adults. For TCRbeta chain sequencing, PBMC samples were collected from trial participants at day 0 and at day 28 after the second dose. The CDR3 regions of human TCRbeta chains were subjected to immunosequencing. The paper's processing steps were these. TCRs in the repertoires were matched against a reference library of SARS-CoV-2-specific TCRs that had been generated with the MIRA antigen-specificity platform. Breadth meant the fraction of unique TCRs that were SARS-CoV-2-associated, whereas depth meant the fraction of total T cells that were SARS-CoV-2-associated. Each spike-specific TCR was assigned to its reactive spike region and to a CD4 or CD8 class using the MIRA data. Log10-transformed breadth and depth values were compared by one-way ANOVA with Sidak's multiple comparisons tests. TCRdb stores this immuneACCESS table with in-frame sequences only. Part of the clones is absent; in the studies checked, under half of the shortfall reflects unresolved V genes, and no reason is known for the rest. The D gene and trimming were derived from the DNA, and the V and J assignments and clone size from that table. This sample lists 150,000 or so clones; 92% were detected once. The ten biggest clones cover 3% to 4% of the sample.

Compared with germline, V lacks 5 bases and J lacks 2 bases; bases without a gene match: 8. CDR1 and CDR2 were assigned from the germline V gene as MDHEN and SYDVKM. The CDR3 goes from the cysteine to the phenylalanine over 17 residues. The sequence is cut down to CDR3 DNA, 51 bases in frame from base 1. Material: peripheral blood, obtained 28 days after the second AZD1222 dose. The sequence links TRBV28 to TRBJ2-3; TRBD1 matches 12 bases in the middle. The TCR sequence derives from an adult who received the AZD1222 COVID-19 vaccine. The DNA sequence is TGTGCCAGCAGTGCCTCCGGGACAGGGGGCTTCACAGATACGCAGTATTTT. It is translated as CASSASGTGGFTDTQYF.